Detailed here is one T cell receptor beta chain. Its antigen remains unknown. Every isolated RNA sample was fully reverse transcribed, so sequencing captured expressed TCRB transcripts. Profiling relied on immunoSEQ multiplex PCR, and the TCRdb table lists in-frame clones only, not all of them. The table lists about 650,000 clones, around an eighth of them singletons, with around 0.12% in the top ten. The data derive from a study of beta chain features in type 1 diabetes. Regarding the study as a whole: There was a moderate but significant shortening of TCRB CDR3s in all four CD4+ subsets of Type 1 diabetes patients.

This CDR3 region has 16 residues. V dropped 4 bases and J dropped 0 bases, with 16 bases sitting between them. Germline assignment: CDR1 MGHDK and CDR2 SYGVNS. The chain combines TRBV25-1 with TRBJ2-7, with D possibly matching TRBD1 (7 bases). Material for sequencing was naive CD4+ T cells from blood. This TCR came from a man younger than 40 with type 1 diabetes. This CDR3 reads CASSGGDSLSSYEQYF. CDR3 sequence (DNA): TGTGCCAGCAGTGGCGGGGACAGCCTCAGCTCCTACGAGCAGTACTTC.